Reported below is one T cell receptor beta chain. No cognate antigen has been identified for it. Base-call qualities are not available, and no considerably larger clone is one nucleotide away. Measured from the cysteine to the phenylalanine, the CDR3 is 16 residues long. The entry retains the CDR3 DNA only, 48 bases that are in frame from base 1. CDR1 and CDR2, looked up from the germline V gene (reference sequence), are LNHNV and YYDKDF. Germline trimming: 1 base from V, 3 bases from J; junction bases outside gene matches: 3. The cohort consisted of 650 to 700 healthy bone marrow donors. Cohort members were all nominally healthy when sampled, although unrecorded immune exposures were likely present. The donor tested CMV seronegative, placing the donor among the approximately 360 seronegative members of the cohort. Each donor provided a peripheral blood sample, and peripheral blood mononuclear cells were used for TCR beta sequencing. Genomic DNA was extracted from the blood cell samples with the Qiagen DNeasy Blood Extraction Kit.

Library generation was performed with the immunoSEQ multiplex PCR assay. The multiplex PCR relied on a mix of 60 forward primers for TCR Vbeta segments and 13 reverse primers for TCR Jbeta segments. Amplification of the CDR3 region of rearranged TCR beta genes was performed with a multiplex PCR assay on genomic DNA. The amplified TCR beta libraries were sequenced on the Illumina HiSeq System as 87-base-pair reads. In the original analysis: A later analysis counted approximately 76 million unique TCR beta chains across the 690 or so repertoires, and 9.5 million to 11 million of these chains were shared by at least two donors. To remove PCR and sequencing errors, raw reads were error-corrected and collapsed into unique sequences using a nearest-neighbor algorithm that merged closely related sequences. CDR3 sequences were aligned to IMGT reference sequences to assign V, D and J gene segments. For a sequence to be retained, a match of at least six nucleotides was required to both a V gene segment and a J gene segment. Rearrangements were called productive when the CDR3 lacked stop codons and stayed in frame with V and J; all others were non-productive. CDR3 was defined by IMGT convention, running from the second conserved V-encoded cysteine to the conserved J-encoded phenylalanine. Sequences without an unambiguous match to a single V gene segment were excluded from the earlier analysis of several hundred of the donors. In an earlier analysis of 587 of the donors, V segments were called functional above 56.7% productive rearrangements and were called segregating when the between-donor standard deviation exceeded 5%. A statistical classification framework was built to diagnose cytomegalovirus status from the catalog of TCR beta chain sequences. A later analysis assigned V and J genes by comparing TCR nucleotide sequences with IMGT/GENE-DB human TR gene sequences. In a later analysis, CDR3 sequences and most-parsimonious VDJ recombination scenarios were assigned using the TCRdist pipeline. In a later analysis, each TCR beta chain was defined by its CDR3 amino acid sequence together with its V-gene family, and reads lacking a unique V-gene family were excluded. In a later analysis, nearly 600 highly shared, low-generation-probability nucleotide sequences were removed to address suspected cross-contamination and a sequencing artifact. In a later analysis, a clonal expansion index for each public chain was calculated from normalized within-repertoire ranks of inferred template counts. Generation probabilities in a later analysis came from a VDJ recombination model fitted to out-of-frame rearrangements, and those results were checked against IGoR. In a later analysis, TCR-TCR, TCR-HLA and TCR-CMV co-occurrence was scored with hypergeometric tests, and a repertoire-size bias correction was applied to TCR pairs. To estimate false discovery rates, a later analysis permuted the HLA or CMV assignments 20 times. A later analysis grouped co-occurring TCRs with DBSCAN, adding TCRdist sequence similarity when clustering within HLA-allele-positive subsets. Repertoires with fewer than 30,000 or more than 120,000 public chains were left out of co-occurrence clustering, as were roughly five repertoires with anomalous nucleotide sharing. Sourced from immuneACCESS, this table was stored by TCRdb with only in-frame sequences that have V and J called. A share of the clones is absent; for the studies checked, an unresolved V gene accounts for under half, and the remainder has no known explanation. V and J calls and clone size are given by that table; D and trimming were obtained from the DNA. This sample has 95,000 to 110,000 clones in its table, and 77% of those were observed once. The top ten hold under 5% of the sample.

This entry is derived from a study of cytomegalovirus exposure and HLA in healthy donors (dated by TCRdb to 2015 to 2018). A note on the overall study: According to an earlier analysis of around 600 of the donors, about 179 million T cells yielded some 110 million unique TCR beta sequences and approximately 280 Gb of sequence data. Because of strong linkage in the cohort, four to six DR-DQ haplotypes were treated as single units for association and clustering. Rather than drawing on any new phenotypic data, the later analysis identified candidate immune exposures from TCR beta sequences and the way those sequences occurred across donors. The number of donors typed differed by locus, with about 629-630 for A, B, C, DRB1 and DQB1, around 560 for DQA1, some 570 for DPA1, and over 400 for DPB1. A separate validation cohort of roughly 120 different subjects was used in addition to the roughly 620-subject first cohort. Using immunosequencing, the study profiled T cell repertoires from 500 to 800 subjects and related those repertoires to cytomegalovirus serostatus. Donor age, sex, ethnicity and CMV serostatus were compiled together with the repertoire data. A later analysis re-analyzed previously published TCR beta repertoires from 500 to 700 donors and added high-resolution HLA genotyping to study TCR occurrence patterns. In a later genetic analysis, genome-wide SNP genotypes for about 60% of the 666 donors were used, and that subset was treated as a discovery cohort. Among some 400 genotyped donors of the cohort, an average of around 250,000 unique TCR beta nucleotide sequences was sequenced per donor, of which roughly 17% were non-productive. Of the 398 genotyped donors, approximately 81% were placed in the genetic ancestry cluster associated with self-reported Caucasian donors. The study aimed to test whether cataloging public T cell receptors could reveal signatures of past pathogen exposure. High-throughput TCR immunosequencing, statistical association of individual TCRs with disease status, and machine learning were combined to predict cytomegalovirus infection status. An earlier analysis of roughly 600 of the donors used high-throughput TCR beta sequencing to judge whether each TCR beta V gene segment behaved as functional or pseudogenic. HLA typing covered class I and class II loci at four-digit resolution. About 280 gigabases of sequencing data and approximately 93 million unique TCR sequences were included in an early release covering over 600 HLA-typed donors. Every repertoire in the discovery cohort had been generated on one and the same sequencing platform. General study outcomes and caveats: Some IMGT-functional V segments, including TRBV6-2 and TRBV6-3, could not be distinguished by the 87-base-pair reads and were therefore excluded. Only TCR beta chains were sequenced in this cohort, and the absence of alpha or paired-chain data limited detectable features. A later genetic analysis reported fewer N-insertions in productive TCRs among donors in an Asian-associated ancestry cluster than the 666-donor mean. Presence/absence analyses assumed roughly uniform sequencing depth across donors, an assumption that may not hold. Because counts were too low, roughly 16 rarely observed V segments, including chromosome 9 orphons, were left out of the earlier analysis of some 640 of the donors. V-gene and J-gene trimming of TCR beta chains was associated with a missense DCLRE1C variant in a later genetic analysis, and the association was replicated in an independent cohort. A later analysis associated 16,951 TCR beta sequences with specific HLA alleles at a false discovery rate of 0.05. Linkage disequilibrium might explain the correlated functional status among segregating V segments, but an unknown experimental factor could not be excluded. Three of the identified cytomegalovirus-associated TCR beta chains were confirmed in vitro to be specific for cytomegalovirus antigens. A further reported finding was that TCR beta sequences accurately predicted the HLA-A and HLA-B alleles for most subjects in the first cohort. Immune exposure information for the cohort was limited to CMV serostatus. In a later analysis, most CMV-associated TCR beta chains were found to appear HLA-restricted, with HLA associations seemingly driven largely by CMV exposure. Because HLA typing was missing for some donors at each locus, association tests included only the typed subset. In an earlier analysis of roughly 560 of the donors, most TCR beta V segments were observed in productive rearrangements about 87% or about 30% of the time, broadly matching IMGT annotations. It was suggested by the authors that the approach could potentially be generalized to other disease states and immunological phenotypes. Cytomegalovirus status was reported to be diagnosed by the classifier with high specificity and sensitivity in both the original and validation cohorts. When HLA alleles, especially DR and DQ, strongly co-occurred, TCR associations were difficult to assign to individual alleles. A cluster of highly shared sequence variants was judged likely to be a technical artifact of the sequencing pipeline. Most TCR sequences were seen in very few donors, while some public TCRs were found in many individuals. A total of around 150 TCR beta chains were listed by the study as associated with cytomegalovirus. In a later analysis, several top co-occurrence clusters were reported to appear linked to parvovirus B19, influenza, CMV and Epstein-Barr virus. Compared with equally common non-associated chains, HLA-associated TCR beta chains in a later analysis were more clonally expanded and had lower generation probabilities. In a later analysis, TCR association rates were found to vary across HLA loci, with the most associated TCRs seen for DRB1 alleles and the fewest for HLA-C alleles.

Material for sequencing was PBMCs. The rearranged chain carries TRBV15 and TRBJ1-5; 10 of the junction bases match TRBD1. The source of this sequence is a male donor in good health and CMV-seronegative. CDR3 sequence: CATSRATGGNNQPQHF. The DNA is as follows: TGTGCCACCAGCAGAGCGACAGGGGGCAACAATCAGCCCCAGCATTTT. The entire variable domain, with the stretches around the CDR3 drawn from the reference TRBV15 and TRBJ1-5 proteins, is DAMVIQNPRYQVTQFGKPVTLSCSQTLNHNVMYWYQQKSSQAPKLLFHYYDKDFNNEADTPDNFQSRRPNTSFCFLDIRSPGLGDTAMYLCATSRATGGNNQPQHFGDGTRLSIL.